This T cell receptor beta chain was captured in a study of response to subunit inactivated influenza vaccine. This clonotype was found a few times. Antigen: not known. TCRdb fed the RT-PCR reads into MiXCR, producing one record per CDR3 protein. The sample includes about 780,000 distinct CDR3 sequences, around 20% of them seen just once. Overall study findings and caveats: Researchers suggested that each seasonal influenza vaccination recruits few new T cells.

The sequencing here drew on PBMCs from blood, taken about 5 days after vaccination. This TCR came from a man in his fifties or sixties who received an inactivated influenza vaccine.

This CDR3 is CASSLVLAGSGTQYF. DNA for the CDR3: TGTGCCAGCAGCTTAGTCCTAGCGGGGTCGGGTACGCAGTATTTT. V and J are TRBV7-2 and TRBJ2-3, with 9 bases that match TRBD2. The CDR3 is 15 amino acids. The J segment lost 8 bases and the V segment lost 1 base, leaving 7 bases of the junction unmatched. In germline, CDR1 is SGHTA, CDR2 FQGNSA.